Listed here are 3 T cell receptor beta chains from one sample, sequenced in a study of cytomegalovirus exposure and HLA in healthy donors. 60 Vbeta and 13 Jbeta primers were used in PCR. The repertoire was sequenced with immunoSEQ multiplex PCR; TCRdb's copy has only in-frame clones and lacks some. This table holds about 64,000 clones, around four fifths found once. The material sequenced was PBMCs. These receptors all come from a male donor in good health and CMV-seropositive.

The V and J genes are TRBV6-5 and TRBJ1-2; D perhaps matches TRBD1 (5 bases). The CDR3 has 11 amino acids. Between the trimmed V and J ends, which lost 10 bases and 9 bases, there was a span of 15 bases. The germline CDR1 and CDR2 sequences are MNHEY and SVGAGI. The chain's CDR3 is CATGEGSRYTF. CDR3 in DNA: TGTGCCACCGGGGAGGGGAGTCGCTACACCTTC.

This clone has only a few counts. This chain uses TRBV19 with TRBJ1-2, with 7 nucleotides matching TRBD1. J was trimmed by 2 bases and V by 3 bases; bases with no gene match: 9. The CDR3 runs 16 residues. Germline V CDR1 and CDR2: LNHDA, SQIVND (reference sequence). CDR3 loop: CASSMWSGTANYGYTF. The CDR3 DNA is TGTGCCAGTAGTATGTGGTCGGGGACAGCGAACTATGGCTACACCTTC.

The chain combines TRBV4-3 with TRBJ2-1, with D tentatively TRBD2 (6 bases). Deletions cut 2 bases from V and 5 bases from J, with 16 bases between. Germline loops: CDR1 LGHNA, CDR2 YSLEER. The CDR3 is 16 amino acids. CDR3 bases: TGCGCCAGCAGCCAAAGCCCCCGGGACTGGAACAATGAGCAGTTCTTC. Encoded protein: CASSQSPRDWNNEQFF.